This paragraph covers one T cell receptor beta chain sequence. The sample comes from a study of blood T cell repertoires in COVID-19. Turning to the study itself: Sources were T cells, B-cell-depleted T cells, or PBMCs; the material itself was cDNA or gDNA.

Trimming removed 6 bases from V and 7 bases from J, with 9 bases in between. Germline assignment: CDR1 MRHNA and CDR2 SNTAGT. This CDR3 has 11 amino acids. Data came from immunoSEQ multiplex PCR; TCRdb stores just in-frame clones and leaves some out. The sample includes 59,000 or so clones, 79% of them seen just once. This sequence was found in a man in his sixties with acute or convalescent COVID-19. The chain is built from TRBV6-4 and TRBJ1-2; D might be TRBD1 (5 bases). The sample taken for sequencing was peripheral blood. In nucleotides, the CDR3 is TGTGCCAGCAGCCGGACAACTGGCTACACCTTC. Its protein is CASSRTTGYTF.